A single sample is the source of the 16 T cell receptor beta chains below, sequenced in a study of blood T cell repertoires in COVID-19. The data were produced by immunoSEQ multiplex PCR, yet TCRdb's version contains in-frame clones alone and is incomplete. The data show roughly 100,000 clones, more than 75% seen once. The sample was peripheral blood. These receptors all come from a human donor in a cohort sampled during active COVID-19.

The CDR3 loop reads CASSYAGTPTYNEQFF. As DNA, the CDR3 is TGTGCCAGCAGTTACGCCGGGACTCCCACCTACAATGAGCAGTTCTTC. The chain combines TRBV6-5 with TRBJ2-1; D may be TRBD2 (6 bases). The CDR3 loop spans 16 amino acids. Per germline, CDR1 MNHEY and CDR2 SVGAGI. Trimming shortened V by 2 bases and J by 2 bases, and 13 bases separated the two germline ends.

The J gene is TRBJ1-3, the V gene TRBV19, with 7 bases that match TRBD1. This CDR3 comprises 16 residues. V lost 5 bases and J lost 8; bases outside the gene matches: 15. Germline CDR1 and CDR2: LNHDA and SQIVND (reference sequence). The CDR3 spells CASSPTARTGAYTIYF. The DNA of the CDR3 is TGTGCCAGTAGTCCAACCGCCCGGACAGGCGCGTACACCATATATTTT.

The chain uses TRBV5-1 and TRBJ2-5, with 9 positions matching TRBD2. The germline V gene has CDR1 SGHRS and CDR2 YFSETQ. V was pared by 4 bases and J by 3 bases, with 7 bases of the junction left unmatched. This CDR3 is built from 15 residues. The DNA of the CDR3 is TGCGCCAGCAGCCGAGCGGGGGGCCCAGAAGAGACCCAGTACTTC. Its translation is CASSRAGGPEETQYF.

The chain uses TRBV3-1 (or the pseudogene TRBV3-2) and TRBJ1-3; D is ambiguous. The CDR3 spans 15 residues. Trimming pared 4 bases from V and 7 bases from J, leaving 17 bases between. Germline lookup yields CDR1 LGHDT and CDR2 YNNKEL (reference sequence). The CDR3 region has the DNA TGTGCCAGCAGCCCCGGGCCATCGCCGGGGAACACCATATATTTT. This gives the protein CASSPGPSPGNTIYF.

The chain recombines TRBV5-6 with TRBJ1-4, with TRBD1 matching over 9 bases. This CDR3 has 15 residues. The V gene's germline CDR1 is SGHDT and CDR2 YYEEEE. Trimming cost V 3 bases and J 10 bases; bases outside gene matches: 10. CDR3 amino acids: CASSSFGRTGAKLFF. DNA of the CDR3: TGTGCCAGCAGCTCCTTTGGGAGGACAGGGGCAAAACTGTTTTTT.

This clone showed up just once. The gene calls are TRBV14 and TRBJ2-7; 7 bases match TRBD2. The CDR3 runs 19 residues. Germline V lookup: CDR1 SGHDN, CDR2 FVKESK. Unmatched junction bases numbered 16, after V lost 1 base and J lost 1 base. CDR3 in DNA: TGTGCCAGCAGCCAAGGGTGGGTTAAAAGCGGGGTTCCATCCTACGAGCAGTACTTC. Its protein is CASSQGWVKSGVPSYEQYF.

This chain connects TRBV5-1 to TRBJ2-7; 12 bases are a match to TRBD2. V was pared by 4 bases and J by 7 bases, with 12 bases of the junction left unmatched. The CDR3 runs to 16 residues. Germline CDR1 reads SGHRS; CDR2 reads YFSETQ. CDR3 region: CASSPTLGLAGNEQYF. The CDR3 nucleotides are TGCGCCAGCAGCCCAACCCTCGGACTAGCGGGGAATGAGCAGTACTTC.

Only a few counts were recorded for this clone. V usage is TRBV2 and J usage is TRBJ1-4; maybe TRBD1 (6 bases). Germline V gene lookup returns CDR1 SNHLY and CDR2 FYNNEI. This CDR3 has 17 amino acids. Trimming stripped 6 bases from V and 0 bases from J, with 17 bases between. The chain's CDR3 is CASSRDNPRATNEKLFF. CDR3 DNA: TGTGCCAGCAGCCGGGACAACCCTAGAGCAACTAATGAAAAACTGTTTTTT.

J is TRBJ2-1 and V is TRBV11-1; TRBD1 might be the D (6 bases). V was trimmed by 5 bases and J by 9 bases, leaving 17 bases between them. Germline loops: CDR1 SGHAT, CDR2 FQDESV (reference sequence). This CDR3 spans 14 amino acids. The CDR3 reads CASSQLRDIGEQFF. In nucleotides, the CDR3 is TGTGCCAGCAGCCAGCTCCGGGACATTGGTGAGCAGTTCTTC.

This clone was observed a single time. The chain couples TRBV19 to TRBJ2-3; 9 bases agree with TRBD1. J lost 6 bases, V lost 4 bases, and 5 bases had no gene match. The CDR3 has 14 amino acids. Germline V gene lookup returns CDR1 LNHDA and CDR2 SQIVND (reference sequence). This CDR3 is CASSTTGGADTQYF. CDR3 coding DNA: TGTGCCAGTAGTACAACAGGGGGCGCGGATACGCAGTATTTT. Supplemented by reference TRBV19 and TRBJ2-3, the full variable domain reads DGGITQSPKYLFRKEGQNVTLSCEQNLNHDAMYWYRQDPGQGLRLIYYSQIVNDFQKGDIAEGYSVSREKKESFPLTVTSAQKNPTAFYLCASSTTGGADTQYFGPGTRLTVL.

This clone was observed many times. The chain uses TRBV11-2 and TRBJ2-7, with TRBD2 matching 7 bases. The V segment lost 6 bases and the J segment 6 bases; nucleotides outside the gene matches: 5. From germline, CDR1 is SGHAT and CDR2 FQNNGV. CDR3 length: 12 amino acids. The CDR3 protein is CASSHGGVEQYF. The CDR3 DNA reads as TGTGCCAGCAGTCATGGGGGGGTCGAGCAGTACTTC.

This rearrangement joins TRBV19 to TRBJ1-1; D not certain. Germline-derived CDR1 and CDR2 are LNHDA and SQIVND (reference sequence). V was pared by 6 bases and J by 0 bases, with 11 bases between. This CDR3 is 14 amino acids long. CDR3 bases: TGTGCCAGTAGCACAAACATCATGAACACTGAAGCTTTCTTT. It specifies CASSTNIMNTEAFF. The variable domain in full, with the rest retrieved from reference TRBV19 and TRBJ1-1, is DGGITQSPKYLFRKEGQNVTLSCEQNLNHDAMYWYRQDPGQGLRLIYYSQIVNDFQKGDIAEGYSVSREKKESFPLTVTSAQKNPTAFYLCASSTNIMNTEAFFGQGTRLTVV.

The chain is built from TRBV2 and TRBJ1-2; 7 bases map to TRBD1. The ends lost 9 bases at V and 2 bases at J; junction bases unmatched: 6. The CDR3 runs 13 residues. Per the germline V gene, CDR1 is SNHLY and CDR2 is FYNNEI. The CDR3 DNA follows: TGTGCCAGTGGACAGGCTCCGAACTATGGCTACACCTTC. Translating it yields CASGQAPNYGYTF.

V and J are TRBV10-3 and TRBJ2-3; possibly TRBD2 for D (6 bases). V was trimmed by 6 bases and J by 1 base, leaving 11 bases between them. Germline V gives CDR1 ENHRY, CDR2 SYGVKD. The CDR3 runs to 14 residues. The CDR3 DNA follows: TGTGCCATCAGATTCGGGGGAGGCACAGATACGCAGTATTTT. It encodes CAIRFGGGTDTQYF.

The J gene is TRBJ1-4, the V gene TRBV5-1, with TRBD1 identical over 8 bases. The CDR3 consists of 15 residues. J lost 7 bases, V lost 3 bases, and 8 bases had no gene match. Germline V lookup: CDR1 SGHRS, CDR2 YFSETQ. This chain's CDR3 is CASSSQGGRAEKLFF. The CDR3 bases are TGCGCCAGCAGCTCACAGGGGGGTCGCGCTGAAAAACTGTTTTTT.

The rearrangement joins TRBV11-2 to TRBJ1-6; no clear D. Germline lookup yields CDR1 SGHAT and CDR2 FQNNGV. The CDR3 has 18 residues. The V end was cut by 1 base, the J end by 0 bases, with 13 bases between. In DNA form, the CDR3 reads TGTGCCAGCAGCTTAGCGGCACGGAGGAGCTCCTATAATTCACCCCTCCACTTT. Residues: CASSLAARRSSYNSPLHF.